This passage covers 30 T cell receptor beta chains from one sample sequenced in a study of regulatory T cells in long-lasting Graves disease. Time point meaning: persistent/refractory GD, antithyroid drugs over 5 years with positive TRAb. After RNA was extracted from PBMCs, the TCR library was made from it. Assembly of TCR beta libraries relied on iRepertoire HTBI primers together with Arm-PCR of CDR3 regions. TCRdb analysed the multiplex PCR reads with MiXCR anew, one entry per CDR3 protein. The repertoire includes about 310,000 distinct CDR3 sequences, under 25% of them detected once, and roughly 56% sits in the top ten. The material sequenced was peripheral blood mononuclear cells (PBMCs), taken when the disease was refractory, from a patient treated with antithyroid drugs. The receptors stem from a female donor with Graves disease.

The J gene is TRBJ2-1, the V gene TRBV18; maybe TRBD1 (5 bases). The CDR3 totals 12 residues. Trimming pared 8 bases from V and 9 bases from J, leaving 14 bases between. Germline V gives CDR1 KGHSH, CDR2 LQKENI. Here the CDR3 reads CASRKGVTEQFF. The DNA for the CDR3 is TGTGCCAGCAGAAAAGGGGTGACTGAGCAGTTCTTC.

V is TRBV19 and J is TRBJ1-3; no definite D call. CDR3 length: 15 residues. Deletions cut 5 bases from V and 0 bases from J, with 11 bases between. CDR1 LNHDA and CDR2 SQIVND come from the germline V gene (reference sequence). The CDR3 DNA sequence: TGTGCCAGTAGTCCTACAGCGATCTCTGGAAACACCATATATTTT. It encodes CASSPTAISGNTIYF.

CDR3 amino acids: CSVSSGYYTDTQYF. Here the CDR3 DNA reads TGCAGCGTTAGTAGCGGGTACTACACAGATACGCAGTATTTT. The chain couples TRBV29-1 to TRBJ2-3; 7 bases line up with TRBD2. Looked up from germline, CDR1 is SQVTM and CDR2 is ANQGSEA. Losses at the gene ends were 5 bases for V and 2 bases for J; bases not matched to a gene: 7. The CDR3 covers 14 residues.

At least ten counts were recorded for this clonotype. The gene calls are TRBV15 and TRBJ2-7; 11 nucleotides line up with TRBD2. Germline V CDR1 and CDR2: LNHNV, YYDKDF (reference sequence). V gave up 1 base and J gave up 5 bases; unmatched junction bases: 7. There are 16 residues in the CDR3. The chain's CDR3 is CATSRVRLAGIHEQYF. The CDR3 DNA reads as TGTGCCACCAGCAGAGTTCGACTAGCGGGAATCCACGAGCAGTACTTC.

This rearrangement joins TRBV20-1 to TRBJ2-7; the match to TRBD1 covers 9 bases. CDR3 size: 15 residues. Germline-derived CDR1 and CDR2 are DFQATT and SNEGSKA (reference sequence). J gave up 5 bases and V 6 bases, and 14 bases lay outside the gene matches. The CDR3 DNA reads as TGCAGTGCCCTTTGCCGTTCTCGGGACAGGGACGAGCAGTACTTC. It encodes CSALCRSRDRDEQYF.

At least ten counts were recorded for this clonotype. This chain uses TRBV11-2 with TRBJ1-4, with 10 bases matching TRBD1. Per germline, CDR1 SGHAT and CDR2 FQNNGV. V gave up 5 bases and J gave up 8 bases; unmatched junction bases: 8. The CDR3 covers 15 residues. CDR3 amino acids: CASSPEGTGVEKLFF. The CDR3 bases are TGTGCCAGCAGCCCCGAAGGGACAGGGGTCGAAAAACTGTTTTTT.

The genes are TRBV27 and TRBJ2-3, with 7 positions matching TRBD1. CDR1 and CDR2 (germline): MNHEY, SMNVEV (reference sequence). Trimming at V came to 4 bases and at J to 4 bases, leaving 11 bases not matched to a gene. CDR3 length equals 16 residues. This CDR3 is CASSSVGVQGSDTQYF. The CDR3 region has the DNA TGTGCCAGCAGTTCCGTTGGCGTACAGGGGTCAGATACGCAGTATTTT.

This clonotype was found a few times. The rearrangement uses TRBV12-3 or TRBV12-4 and TRBJ2-7; D might be TRBD2 (5 bases). V gave up 6 bases and J gave up 3 bases, with 30 bases separating them. The CDR3 totals 19 residues. Here the CDR3 reads CASSWESRFAMKLIYEQYF. As DNA, the CDR3 is TGTGCCAGCAGCTGGGAGTCGAGGTTTGCGATGAAACTTATCTACGAGCAGTACTTC.

The sample holds a few counts of this clonotype. This sequence joins TRBV7-9 and TRBJ2-1; D might be TRBD2 (5 bases). The CDR3 sequence is 14 residues long. V lost 5 bases and J lost 4, with 12 bases in between. Per germline, CDR1 SEHNR and CDR2 FQNEAQ (reference sequence). The CDR3 DNA reads as TGTGCCAGCAGCGCCGGGATTCGGTACAATGAGCAGTTCTTC. The encoded protein is CASSAGIRYNEQFF.

This clonotype has a single count. The chain recombines TRBV6-2 or TRBV6-3 with TRBJ1-5; D possibly corresponds to TRBD1 (6 bases). Germline CDR1 reads MNHEY; CDR2 reads SVGEGT. Trimming pared 6 bases from V and 0 bases from J, leaving 12 bases between. The CDR3 consists of 15 residues. The CDR3 reads CASSVTQGSNQPQHF. The CDR3, as DNA: TGTGCCAGCAGCGTGACACAGGGTAGCAATCAGCCCCAGCATTTT.

In its sample, this clonotype was seen a few times. The chain is built from TRBV3-1 and TRBJ2-2; 8 nucleotides align to TRBD2. This CDR3 is built from 14 residues. The germline V gene encodes CDR1 LGHDT and CDR2 YNNKEL (reference sequence). V was clipped by 6 bases and J by 7 bases; unmatched bases: 7. CDR3 nucleotide sequence: TGTGCCAGCAGGACTAGCGCCGACGTCGGGGAGCTGTTTTTT. As protein: CASRTSADVGELFF.

The chain links TRBV27 to TRBJ1-1; 10 bases align to TRBD1. This CDR3 has 14 amino acids. J gave up 5 bases and V 5 bases, and 5 bases lay outside the gene matches. Germline V gene lookup returns CDR1 MNHEY and CDR2 SMNVEV (reference sequence). CDR3: CASSRQGAGTEAFF. CDR3 bases: TGTGCCAGCAGTAGACAGGGGGCTGGGACTGAAGCTTTCTTT.

For this clonotype: An end of the junction does not agree with germline; a read error may underlie this. The chain links TRBV9 to TRBJ2-5, with unresolved D. CDR1 is SGDLS and CDR2 is YYNGEE in the germline V gene. The CDR3 is 13 residues long. The DNA for the CDR3 is TGTGCCAGCAGCGATGGGTCCCAAGGGACCCAGTACTTC. Translated: CASSDGSQGTQYF.

This clonotype has ten or more counts. The gene calls are TRBV6-8 and TRBJ2-7; the D is unclear. V lost 0 bases to trimming and J lost 5 bases, with 14 bases between them. The CDR3 runs to 15 residues. Germline CDR1 and CDR2: MNHGY and SAAAGT. For the CDR3, the DNA is TGTGCCAGCAGTTACTCACGCATCCCCTGGGACGAGCAGTACTTC. Protein sequence: CASSYSRIPWDEQYF.

This clonotype was found a few times. The chain joins TRBV7-9 to TRBJ1-4, with 7 bases matching TRBD1. Germline V lookup: CDR1 SEHNR, CDR2 FQNEAQ (reference sequence). The junction had 11 bases not matched to a gene; V was cut back by 6 bases and J by 4 bases. The CDR3 is 16 residues long. The CDR3 coding sequence is TGTGCCAGCAGTACGACCGGGACAGCGTTTAATGAAAAACTGTTTTTT. Translation: CASSTTGTAFNEKLFF.

J is TRBJ2-2 and V is TRBV29-1; D gene unclear. The CDR3 runs to 13 residues. Germline loops: CDR1 SQVTM, CDR2 ANQGSEA. Trimming took off 3 bases at V and 4 bases at J, with 9 bases between the two ends. This chain's CDR3 is CSVEHGTTGELFF. The CDR3 region has the DNA TGCAGCGTTGAGCATGGTACCACCGGGGAGCTGTTTTTT.

This clonotype was detected a few times. V usage is TRBV19 and J usage is TRBJ1-4, with a weak D call TRBD1 (5 bases). V was shortened by 8 bases and J by 3 bases, with 16 bases between the two germline ends. Germline CDR1 LNHDA, CDR2 SQIVND (reference sequence). This CDR3 contains 15 residues. The CDR3 reads CASSGPGVSNEKLFF. As DNA, the CDR3 is TGTGCCAGTTCGGGACCTGGGGTCTCTAATGAAAAACTGTTTTTT.

The table lists this clonotype with many counts. The rearrangement uses TRBV5-1 and TRBJ1-1; D not resolved. This CDR3 has 17 residues. V dropped 0 bases and J dropped 0 bases, with 15 bases sitting between them. Germline V gene sequence: CDR1 SGHRS, CDR2 YFSETQ. The CDR3 reads CASSLGRPIQMNTEAFF. CDR3 DNA sequence: TGCGCCAGCAGCTTGGGTCGGCCGATCCAAATGAACACTGAAGCTTTCTTT.

The chain couples TRBV3-1 to TRBJ2-7; a weak D match, TRBD2 (7 bases). Germline V lookup: CDR1 LGHDT, CDR2 YNNKEL (reference sequence). V was pared by 4 bases and J by 2 bases, with 15 bases between. CDR3 length: 15 residues. CDR3 nucleotides: TGTGCCAGCAGCCCCCCCGGGGGGCCCGCCTACGAGCAGTACTTC. Its protein product is CASSPPGGPAYEQYF.

This clonotype was recorded many times. J is TRBJ2-5 and V is TRBV30, with 7 bases identical to TRBD1. The germline V gene encodes CDR1 GTSNPN and CDR2 SVGIG (reference sequence). Trimming at V came to 1 base and at J to 7 bases, leaving 9 bases not matched to a gene. The CDR3 consists of 14 residues. CDR3 protein: CAWSAGQIGWTQYF. The CDR3 coding sequence is TGTGCCTGGAGTGCGGGACAGATAGGGTGGACCCAGTACTTC.

The V and J genes are TRBV20-1 and TRBJ1-3; D is uncertain. This CDR3 is built from 15 residues. Per the germline V gene, CDR1 is DFQATT and CDR2 is SNEGSKA (reference sequence). The CDR3: CSPLTGTTSRNTIYF. The CDR3 DNA follows: TGCAGCCCGCTAACGGGTACCACATCTCGGAACACCATATATTTT.

This clonotype was detected many times. The J gene is TRBJ2-7, the V gene TRBV30; D gene ambiguous. Germline CDR1 and CDR2: GTSNPN and SVGIG (reference sequence). V was trimmed by 0 bases and J by 1 base, leaving 1 base between them. This CDR3 has 11 residues. The CDR3 reads CAWSVSYEQYF. CDR3 sequence (DNA): TGTGCCTGGAGTGTTTCCTACGAGCAGTACTTC.

Notes on this clonotype: A single base separates this from a much larger clone, so it may be a read error. The chain joins TRBV28 to TRBJ2-7; D may be TRBD1 or TRBD2 (5 bases each). The CDR3 is 14 amino acids. Per germline, CDR1 MDHEN and CDR2 SYDVKM. CDR3 amino acids: CDSRSGAYSYEQYF. The CDR3 DNA sequence: TGTGACAGCAGATCCGGGGCCTACTCCTACGAGCAGTACTTC.

CDR3 bases: TGCAGCGCCCGAACTGGACAGGGGGCTACTGAAGCTTTCTTT. The encoded protein is CSARTGQGATEAFF. The chain couples TRBV29-1 to TRBJ1-1; 11 bases agree with TRBD1. In germline, CDR1 is SQVTM, CDR2 ANQGSEA. Trimming removed 7 bases from V and 5 bases from J; junction bases left unmatched: 9. This CDR3 comprises 14 residues.

This clonotype has a handful of counts. This sequence joins TRBV10-3 and TRBJ2-5; weak D call: TRBD2 (5 bases). The length of the CDR3 is 12 residues. CDR1 ENHRY and CDR2 SYGVKD come from the germline V gene. The V and J ends lost 1 base and 5 bases respectively, with 5 bases between them. CDR3 sequence reads: CAISEWEETQYF. CDR3 coding DNA: TGTGCCATCAGTGAGTGGGAGGAGACCCAGTACTTC.

The V and J genes are TRBV6-1 and TRBJ2-6; D might be TRBD1 (5 bases). Germline V gene lookup returns CDR1 MNHNS and CDR2 SASEGT. The CDR3 has 14 amino acids. The ends were cut back, 6 bases at V and 0 bases at J, with 6 bases in the middle. The CDR3 loop reads CASRGPSGANVLTF. The DNA for the CDR3 is TGTGCCAGCAGGGGGCCCTCTGGGGCCAACGTCCTGACTTTC.

This clonotype was recorded at least ten times. The chain recombines TRBV28 with TRBJ2-2; the match to TRBD2 covers 13 bases. This CDR3 has 16 amino acids. V gave up 4 bases and J gave up 7 bases; unmatched junction bases: 6. Germline V gene data show CDR1 as MDHEN and CDR2 as SYDVKM. CDR3 bases: TGTGCCAGCAGTTCACTAGCGGGAGGGCCGTTCGGGGAGCTGTTTTTT. It is translated as CASSSLAGGPFGELFF.

This clonotype was seen at least ten times. The chain carries TRBV12-3 or TRBV12-4 and TRBJ2-5, with D unclear. There are 17 residues in the CDR3. Trimming removed 1 base at V and 4 bases at J, with 19 bases between. CDR3 sequence (DNA): TGTGCCAGCAGTTTAGAAAAAACCACAGTGGTAGGAGAGACCCAGTACTTC. Residues: CASSLEKTTVVGETQYF.

The sample holds a few counts of this clonotype. The rearrangement joins TRBV10-3 to TRBJ2-7; possibly TRBD2 for D (5 bases). The germline V gene has CDR1 ENHRY and CDR2 SYGVKD. The CDR3 covers 14 residues. V was cut by 2 bases and J by 2 bases, with 10 bases left in between. The CDR3 nucleotides read TGTGCCATCAGTGAGGGAGGCGGCCCCTACGAGCAGTACTTC. It translates to CAISEGGGPYEQYF.

This clonotype was seen many times. The V and J genes are TRBV28 and TRBJ1-2; 7 positions match TRBD1. The CDR3 runs 13 residues. V lost 5 bases to trimming and J lost 7 bases; unmatched junction nucleotides: 7. The V gene's germline CDR1 is MDHEN and CDR2 SYDVKM. Here the CDR3 reads CASSPGQASGYTF. Here the CDR3 DNA reads TGTGCCAGCAGTCCTGGACAGGCGAGTGGCTACACCTTC.